The entry below gives a single T cell receptor (beta chain) sequence along with its context. Its specificity is not known. The source of the sample is a study of shared clonotypes between healthy human individuals. Study outcomes and limitations: Sharing across four donors was highest in naive CD4 (roughly 5%) and lowest in memory CD8 (0.4%).

At deep level, the assay was performed. Only in-frame clones appear in the TCRdb table, and some are missing; sequencing was by immunoSEQ multiplex PCR. The table has approximately 1,500,000 clones, about 96% seen once; the top ten hold more than 0.9%. The CDR3 consists of 16 residues. V shed 3 bases, J shed 8 bases, and the junction held 8 bases outside the gene matches. Germline V gene sequence: CDR1 SGHKS, CDR2 YYEKEE (reference sequence). This chain joins TRBV5-5 and TRBJ2-1, with TRBD2 matching 13 bases. The sequenced sample was naive CD4+ T cells sorted from blood. As for subset: CD45RA+ positively selected. The TCR was taken from a man between 25 and 39 years old in good health. The CDR3: CASSSSGTSGIYEQFF. CDR3 sequence (DNA): TGTGCCAGCAGCTCCTCCGGGACTAGCGGGATCTATGAGCAGTTCTTC.